These 28 T cell receptor beta chains share one sample of origin, sequenced in a study of cytotoxic CD8 clonotypes in ibrutinib-treated CLL (dated by TCRdb to the early 2020s). The time point label for this specimen denotes: approximately 2 years on ibrutinib. Libraries were built with the immunoSEQ multiplex PCR assay. TCRdb mirrors the immuneACCESS table, restricted to in-frame sequences. Some clones are absent from its copies; in checked studies, under half trace to an unresolved V gene, and the reason for the others is unknown. This sample lists some 130,000 clones; roughly 80% were detected once. Of the sample, 2.5% to 3.5% falls within the top ten clones. Sequences were derived from PBMCs, sampled after 24 months of ibrutinib treatment. The receptors derive from a human donor with chronic lymphocytic leukemia.

V usage is TRBV19 and J usage is TRBJ1-5, with D perhaps matching TRBD1 (6 bases). Germline lookup yields CDR1 LNHDA and CDR2 SQIVND (reference sequence). CDR3 length: 16 amino acids. V was clipped by 5 bases and J by 6 bases, with 20 bases between them. The CDR3 is CASSLGLRGAGQPQHF. CDR3 nucleotide sequence: TGTGCCAGTAGTCTAGGCCTTCGGGGGGCCGGTCAGCCCCAGCATTTT. The complete variable domain, with remaining parts taken from reference TRBV19 and TRBJ1-5, reads DGGITQSPKYLFRKEGQNVTLSCEQNLNHDAMYWYRQDPGQGLRLIYYSQIVNDFQKGDIAEGYSVSREKKESFPLTVTSAQKNPTAFYLCASSLGLRGAGQPQHFGDGTRLSIL.

The rearrangement links TRBV9 to TRBJ2-7; D unclear. Germline V gives CDR1 SGDLS, CDR2 YYNGEE. This CDR3 is 14 amino acids long. Trimming cost V 1 base and J 2 bases, with 10 bases left between them. The DNA for the CDR3 is TGTGCCAGCAGCGTATCCCCACTTCCCTACGAGCAGTACTTC. This encodes CASSVSPLPYEQYF.

The chain uses TRBV28 and TRBJ1-1, with D perhaps matching TRBD1 (6 bases). Germline CDR1 is MDHEN and CDR2 is SYDVKM. V lost 2 bases, J lost 6 bases, and 16 bases lay in between. This CDR3 comprises 15 residues. CDR3 sequence reads: CASSLGGARFAEAFF. CDR3 in DNA: TGTGCCAGCAGTTTAGGGGGGGCGCGTTTCGCTGAAGCTTTCTTT. The entire variable domain, with the rest obtained from reference TRBV28 and TRBJ1-1, is as follows: DVKVTQSSRYLVKRTGEKVFLECVQDMDHENMFWYRQDPGLGLRLIYFSYDVKMKEKGDIPEGYSVSREKKERFSLILESASTNQTSMYLCASSLGGARFAEAFFGQGTRLTVV.

This chain joins TRBV15 and TRBJ1-2, with 7 bases aligning to TRBD1. The germline V gene has CDR1 LNHNV and CDR2 YYDKDF (reference sequence). This CDR3 region has 14 residues. V lost 2 bases and J lost 3; bases outside the gene matches: 3. In DNA, the CDR3 is TGTGCCACCAGCAGACTCGGGACAGACTATGGCTACACCTTC. The encoded protein is CATSRLGTDYGYTF.

The chain carries TRBV6-5 and TRBJ2-3; tentative D call: TRBD2 (7 bases). CDR1 and CDR2 from the germline V gene are MNHEY and SVGAGI. This CDR3 is built from 13 residues. Trimming cost V 7 bases and J 5 bases, with 13 bases left between them. DNA of the CDR3: TGTGCCAGCATTACGGGGGGCAAAGATACGCAGTATTTT. Protein sequence: CASITGGKDTQYF.

The chain links TRBV29-1 to TRBJ1-2; D not certain. The length of the CDR3 is 14 residues. Trimming removed 1 base at V and 2 bases at J, with 11 bases between. The germline gives CDR1 SQVTM, CDR2 ANQGSEA. The CDR3 sequence: CSVEGPTANYGYTF. The CDR3 DNA is TGCAGCGTTGAAGGCCCAACAGCAAACTATGGCTACACCTTC.

This sequence joins TRBV28 and TRBJ1-5; D call uncertain. The CDR3 is 16 amino acids. Trimming shortened V by 6 bases and J by 0 bases, and 15 bases separated the two germline ends. Germline CDR1 MDHEN, CDR2 SYDVKM. CDR3 sequence reads: CASSYRGVNSNQPQHF. The DNA for the CDR3 is TGTGCCAGCAGCTACCGGGGAGTCAATAGCAATCAGCCCCAGCATTTT.

This chain connects TRBV30 to TRBJ1-6, with unresolved D. The V gene lost 2 bases and the J gene lost 6 bases, with 17 bases spanning the gap. The CDR3 has 16 amino acids. The germline CDR1 and CDR2 sequences are GTSNPN and SVGIG (reference sequence). CDR3 loop: CAWSIGRLESNSPLHF. DNA of the CDR3: TGTGCCTGGAGTATCGGGCGGCTCGAGTCTAATTCACCCCTCCACTTT.

The V call is TRBV29-1, the J call TRBJ2-3; TRBD2 matches at 9 bases. Trimming removed 4 bases from V and 1 base from J; junction bases left unmatched: 6. The CDR3 length is 15 residues. Germline V gene data show CDR1 as SQVTM and CDR2 as ANQGSEA. CDR3 region: CSVGLGGGGTDTQYF. The CDR3 coding sequence is TGCAGCGTTGGGTTAGGCGGGGGGGGCACAGATACGCAGTATTTT.

The chain links TRBV25-1 to TRBJ2-5; TRBD2 aligns across 7 bases. The ends lost 3 bases at V and 5 bases at J; junction bases unmatched: 9. CDR1 and CDR2 (germline): MGHDK, SYGVNS. The CDR3 runs 15 residues. The CDR3 loop is CASSEGGGRGETQYF. The CDR3 nucleotides read TGTGCCAGCAGTGAGGGCGGGGGTCGGGGGGAGACCCAGTACTTC.

The chain is built from TRBV9 and TRBJ2-3; D is perhaps TRBD2 (6 bases). Germline V gives CDR1 SGDLS, CDR2 YYNGEE. The V end lost 0 bases, the J end lost 3 bases, and 11 bases lay between the germline ends. The CDR3 has 15 residues. CDR3: CASSVVGAGTDTQYF. The CDR3 region has the DNA TGTGCCAGCAGCGTAGTTGGGGCGGGAACAGATACGCAGTATTTT.

V usage is TRBV15 and J usage is TRBJ1-5, with D possibly matching TRBD1 (6 bases). V was clipped by 0 bases and J by 6 bases, with 21 bases between them. The CDR3 is 18 amino acids. CDR1 is LNHNV and CDR2 is YYDKDF in the germline V gene (reference sequence). The CDR3 sequence: CATSRDLAGQVLTQPQHF. The CDR3 DNA follows: TGTGCCACCAGCAGAGATCTCGCGGGACAAGTTTTGACTCAGCCCCAGCATTTT.

This clone was counted only a few times. The identical CDR3 is also encoded by other nucleotide sequences in the sample. The V call is TRBV5-1, the J call TRBJ1-2; D is undetermined. Per germline, CDR1 SGHRS and CDR2 YFSETQ. The V gene lost 0 bases and the J gene lost 6 bases, with 6 bases spanning the gap. There are 12 residues in the CDR3. DNA for the CDR3: TGCGCCAGCAGCTTGGGTGGGGATGGCTACACCTTC. Protein product: CASSLGGDGYTF.

This clone was seen only once. V gene TRBV7-2 combines with J gene TRBJ2-3; D not certain. The CDR3 is 15 amino acids. Germline V gene data show CDR1 as SGHTA and CDR2 as FQGNSA. The V gene lost 5 bases and the J gene lost 0 bases, with 12 bases spanning the gap. The CDR3 DNA sequence: TGTGCCAGCAGCCGCTACACAGCTAGCACAGATACGCAGTATTTT. Residues: CASSRYTASTDTQYF.

V gene TRBV7-2 combines with J gene TRBJ1-1; unclear D gene. CDR1 is SGHTA and CDR2 is FQGNSA in the germline V gene. The CDR3 loop spans 14 amino acids. Trimming removed 1 base from V and 5 bases from J, with 11 bases in between. The CDR3 loop reads CASSLEGSSTEAFF. DNA for the CDR3: TGTGCCAGCAGCTTAGAAGGGTCTTCTACTGAAGCTTTCTTT.

This chain connects TRBV7-7 to TRBJ2-5; 12 nucleotides match TRBD2. Germline V gene data show CDR1 as SSHAT and CDR2 as FNYEAQ (reference sequence). The J segment lost 5 bases and the V segment lost 1 base, leaving 5 bases of the junction unmatched. The CDR3 length is 16 residues. The CDR3 coding sequence is TGTGCCAGCAGCTTAGGACTAGCGGGGGCTGGGGAGACCCAGTACTTC. This sequence encodes CASSLGLAGAGETQYF.

The rearrangement joins TRBV27 to TRBJ2-5; D unclear. The CDR3 runs to 13 residues. In germline, CDR1 is MNHEY, CDR2 SMNVEV (reference sequence). The V gene lost 3 bases and the J gene lost 7 bases, with 12 bases spanning the gap. The CDR3 protein is CASSFGLTGTQYF. CDR3 nucleotides: TGTGCCAGCAGTTTCGGCCTTACGGGGACCCAGTACTTC.

This clone was picked up one time. This chain links TRBV11-3 with TRBJ2-5; D is possibly TRBD1 (5 bases). The ends were cut back, 5 bases at V and 5 bases at J, with 24 bases in the middle. Germline V lookup: CDR1 SGHNT, CDR2 YENEEA. The CDR3 covers 17 residues. In DNA, the CDR3 is TGTGCCAGCAGCCGCACGGCGCAGCTAGGGGAACGTGAGACCCAGTACTTC. It yields the protein CASSRTAQLGERETQYF.

In its sample, this clone was seen a few times. The chain couples TRBV6-1 to TRBJ1-1; 7 nucleotides align to TRBD1. The CDR3 length is 15 residues. CDR1 MNHNS and CDR2 SASEGT come from the germline V gene. V was pared by 5 bases and J by 0 bases, with 6 bases of the junction left unmatched. The CDR3 sequence: CASSNYRGLNTEAFF. The CDR3 DNA is TGTGCCAGCAGTAATTACAGGGGCCTGAACACTGAAGCTTTCTTT.

Only a few counts were recorded for this clone. The rearrangement links TRBV7-9 to TRBJ1-2, with D possibly matching TRBD1 (5 bases). Germline CDR1 reads SEHNR; CDR2 reads FQNEAQ (reference sequence). The CDR3 loop spans 14 amino acids. Trimming cost V 5 bases and J 4 bases, with 14 bases left between them. The CDR3 reads CASSPGTESYGYTF. Here the CDR3 DNA reads TGTGCCAGCAGCCCAGGGACCGAGAGCTATGGCTACACCTTC.

This clone was recorded only once. J is TRBJ2-5 and V is TRBV18; D remains unclear. The CDR3 extends over 11 amino acids. From germline, CDR1 is KGHSH and CDR2 LQKENI. V lost 8 bases and J 5 bases, leaving 9 bases between the germline ends. CDR3 bases: TGTGCCAGCCTCTCCGGGGAGACCCAGTACTTC. Translation: CASLSGETQYF.

V and J are TRBV7-2 and TRBJ2-1; the match to TRBD2 covers 7 bases. After removal of 1 base from V and 5 bases from J, the junction contained 5 bases not matched to a gene. Looked up from germline, CDR1 is SGHTA and CDR2 is FQGNSA. This CDR3 comprises 15 residues. This CDR3 reads CASSLVGGGNNEQFF. The CDR3, as DNA: TGTGCCAGCAGCTTAGTTGGCGGGGGAAACAATGAGCAGTTCTTC.

This sequence joins TRBV28 and TRBJ1-4, with D uncertain. CDR3 size: 13 residues. V lost 8 bases to trimming and J lost 3 bases, with 10 bases between them. The germline CDR1 and CDR2 sequences are MDHEN and SYDVKM. CDR3 DNA: TGTGCCAGCGGAGAAGGTGCTAATGAAAAACTGTTTTTT. This sequence encodes CASGEGANEKLFF.

This clone has a single count. This CDR3 is CASSLGGSETQYF. CDR3 bases: TGTGCCAGCAGCTTAGGGGGTTCAGAGACCCAGTACTTC. This chain uses TRBV7-2 with TRBJ2-5; no clear D gene. Germline CDR1 and CDR2: SGHTA and FQGNSA. The length of the CDR3 is 13 residues. V was shortened by 1 base and J by 4 bases, with 7 bases between the two germline ends.

The chain employs TRBV5-8 and TRBJ1-6; the D gene is possibly TRBD1 (6 bases). Trimming shortened V by 4 bases and J by 6 bases, and 14 bases separated the two germline ends. The V gene's germline CDR1 is SGHTS and CDR2 YDEGEE. The CDR3 totals 15 residues. The CDR3 sequence: CASSPVRGANSPLHF. CDR3 DNA: TGTGCCAGCAGCCCCGTCCGGGGGGCTAATTCACCCCTCCACTTT.

This sequence joins TRBV10-3 and TRBJ1-5; 8 nucleotides align to TRBD1. This CDR3 is built from 16 residues. Germline V lookup: CDR1 ENHRY, CDR2 SYGVKD. V gave up 6 bases and J gave up 2 bases; unmatched junction bases: 9. The CDR3: CAIRDDRGRGNQPQHF. Written as DNA, the CDR3 is TGTGCCATCAGGGATGACAGGGGACGAGGCAATCAGCCCCAGCATTTT.

The chain joins TRBV6-5 to TRBJ2-7; D uncertain. V lost 5 bases, J lost 6 bases, and 8 bases lay in between. CDR1 MNHEY and CDR2 SVGAGI come from the germline V gene. CDR3 length: 11 residues. In DNA form, the CDR3 reads TGTGCCAGCAGTGTCCGCGTCGAGCAGTACTTC. Protein: CASSVRVEQYF.

V usage is TRBV10-1 and J usage is TRBJ1-1; 9 bases fit TRBD1. CDR3 length equals 14 residues. CDR1 and CDR2 from the germline V gene are WNHNN and SYGVQD (reference sequence). Trimming removed 5 bases from V and 5 bases from J; junction bases left unmatched: 6. The CDR3 is CASSPGQGLTEAFF. The DNA of the CDR3 is TGCGCCAGCAGTCCGGGACAGGGTTTGACTGAAGCTTTCTTT.